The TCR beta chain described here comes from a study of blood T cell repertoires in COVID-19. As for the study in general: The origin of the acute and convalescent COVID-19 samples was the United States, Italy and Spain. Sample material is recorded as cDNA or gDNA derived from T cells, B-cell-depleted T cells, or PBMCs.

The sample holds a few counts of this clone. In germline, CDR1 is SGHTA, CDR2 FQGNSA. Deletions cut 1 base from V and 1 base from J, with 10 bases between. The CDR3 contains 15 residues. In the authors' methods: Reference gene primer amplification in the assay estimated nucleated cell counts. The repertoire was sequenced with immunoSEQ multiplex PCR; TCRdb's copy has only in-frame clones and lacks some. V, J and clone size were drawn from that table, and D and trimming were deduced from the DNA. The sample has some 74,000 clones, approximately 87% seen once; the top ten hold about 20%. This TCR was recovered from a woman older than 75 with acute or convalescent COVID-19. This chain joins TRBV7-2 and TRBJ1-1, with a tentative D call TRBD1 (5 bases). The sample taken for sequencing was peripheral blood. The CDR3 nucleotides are TGTGCCAGCAGCTTAGTTGGAGGGACGAACACTGAAGCTTTCTTT. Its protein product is CASSLVGGTNTEAFF. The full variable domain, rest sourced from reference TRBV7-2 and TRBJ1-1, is GAGVSQSPSNKVTEKGKDVELRCDPISGHTALYWYRQSLGQGLEFLIYFQGNSAPDKSGLPSDRFSAERTGGSVSTLTIQRTQQEDSAVYLCASSLVGGTNTEAFFGQGTRLTVV.